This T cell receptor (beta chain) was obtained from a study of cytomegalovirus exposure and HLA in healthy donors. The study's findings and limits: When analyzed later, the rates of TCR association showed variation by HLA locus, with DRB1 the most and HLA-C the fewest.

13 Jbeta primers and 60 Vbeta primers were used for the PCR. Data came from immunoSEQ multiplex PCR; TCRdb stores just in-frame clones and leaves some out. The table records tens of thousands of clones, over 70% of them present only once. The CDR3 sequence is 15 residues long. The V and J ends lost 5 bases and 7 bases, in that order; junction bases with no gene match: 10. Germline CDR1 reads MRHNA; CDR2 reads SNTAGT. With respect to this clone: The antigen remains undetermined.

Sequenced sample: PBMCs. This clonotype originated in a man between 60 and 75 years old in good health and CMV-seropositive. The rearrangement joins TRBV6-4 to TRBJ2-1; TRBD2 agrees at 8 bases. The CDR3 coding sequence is TGTGCCAGCAGTCCCTTTAGCGGGGCCGGGAATGAGCAGTTCTTC. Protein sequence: CASSPFSGAGNEQFF.